Each of the 25 T cell receptor beta chains below was sequenced from the same sample in a study of identical twins. TCRdb processed the 5' RACE reads anew with MiXCR; each CDR3 protein has one entry. Here the sample spans more than 200,000 distinct CDR3 sequences, more than 13% being singletons. Sequencing input: memory (CD45RO+) T cells sorted from blood. The receptor set was obtained from a woman under 30 in good health.

This clonotype was picked up many times. The chain joins TRBV29-1 to TRBJ1-5, with TRBD1 identical over 10 bases. The germline CDR1 and CDR2 sequences are SQVTM and ANQGSEA. The V and J ends lost 4 bases and 2 bases, in that order; junction bases with no gene match: 2. The CDR3 is 14 residues long. The CDR3 coding sequence is TGCAGCGTTGGTGGGACAGGGGGCAATCAGCCCCAGCATTTT. Encoded protein: CSVGGTGGNQPQHF.

The gene calls are TRBV27 and TRBJ1-1; D remains unclear. Germline V CDR1 and CDR2: MNHEY, SMNVEV (reference sequence). The V end was cut by 6 bases, the J end by 5 bases, with 16 bases between. The CDR3 contains 14 residues. The CDR3 bases are TGTGCCAGCAGGCGGCTGGGAGGGCGGACTGAAGCTTTCTTT. It codes for CASRRLGGRTEAFF.

This clonotype was seen at least ten times. The V call is TRBV30, the J call TRBJ1-1; D uncertain. The CDR3 totals 13 residues. V shed 5 bases and J shed 3 bases, with 13 bases lying between them. Germline CDR1 and CDR2: GTSNPN and SVGIG (reference sequence). CDR3 bases: TGTGCCTGGGTGAGATTGGGTTACACTGAAGCTTTCTTT. It is translated as CAWVRLGYTEAFF.

The V and J genes are TRBV4-2 and TRBJ2-2; 14 nucleotides agree with TRBD2. This CDR3 is 18 amino acids long. The V gene's germline CDR1 is LGHNA and CDR2 YNFKEQ. V was clipped by 4 bases and J by 0 bases; unmatched bases: 4. The CDR3 region is CASSRRLAGGSNTGELFF. Written as DNA, the CDR3 is TGTGCCAGCAGCCGGCGACTAGCGGGAGGGTCGAACACCGGGGAGCTGTTTTTT.

This clonotype has just a few counts. Here the CDR3 reads CASSLIGGVSTDTQYF. The CDR3 DNA is TGCGCCAGCAGCTTGATCGGCGGGGTGAGCACAGATACGCAGTATTTT. The chain employs TRBV5-1 and TRBJ2-3; D is possibly TRBD2 (6 bases). CDR3 length: 16 amino acids. V lost 1 base, J lost 0 bases, and 12 bases lay in between. The germline gives CDR1 SGHRS, CDR2 YFSETQ.

This clonotype turned up a few times. The gene calls are TRBV3-1 and TRBJ2-7; tentatively, D is TRBD1 or TRBD2 (5 bases each). Trimming left V 4 bases short and J 5 bases short, with 21 bases between. There are 16 residues in the CDR3. CDR1 and CDR2 from the germline V gene are LGHDT and YNNKEL (reference sequence). The CDR3 loop is CASSLDRDGFLDEQYF. CDR3 nucleotides: TGTGCCAGCAGCCTGGACCGGGACGGGTTTTTGGACGAGCAGTACTTC.

The V and J genes are TRBV29-1 and TRBJ2-7; D gene ambiguous. The germline CDR1 and CDR2 sequences are SQVTM and ANQGSEA. This CDR3 is built from 12 residues. The V gene lost 7 bases and the J gene lost 1 base, with 11 bases spanning the gap. The CDR3 loop reads CSARLTSYEQYF. For the CDR3, the DNA is TGCAGCGCCCGACTCACTTCCTACGAGCAGTACTTC.

This clonotype was seen more than once but under ten times. The rearrangement links TRBV12-3 or TRBV12-4 to TRBJ1-4; 8 bases fit TRBD1. J gave up 6 bases and V 6 bases, and 12 bases lay outside the gene matches. The CDR3 runs 16 residues. DNA of the CDR3: TGTGCCAGCAGCTCGGACAGGGTTGGTACCTATGAAAAACTGTTTTTT. Its translation: CASSSDRVGTYEKLFF.

V usage is TRBV20-1 and J usage is TRBJ2-5; no reliable D call. The germline gives CDR1 DFQATT, CDR2 SNEGSKA (reference sequence). The CDR3 sequence is 11 residues long. With 5 bases removed from V and 7 bases from J, the gap between germline ends came to 11 bases. The DNA for the CDR3 is TGCAGTGCTTCTAGAAGCGCGACCCAGTACTTC. This translates into CSASRSATQYF.

In its sample, this clonotype was seen a few times. The J gene is TRBJ2-3, the V gene TRBV18; D remains unclear. CDR1 is KGHSH and CDR2 is LQKENI in the germline V gene. V was cut by 2 bases and J by 6 bases, with 9 bases left in between. CDR3 length: 13 residues. Written as DNA, the CDR3 is TGTGCCAGCTCACCAGGCATATCGGATACGCAGTATTTT. It is translated as CASSPGISDTQYF. The full variable domain, in which reference TRBV18 and TRBJ2-3 provide the parts outside the CDR3, is NAGVMQNPRHLVRRRGQEARLRCSPMKGHSHVYWYRQLPEEGLKFMVYLQKENIIDESGMPKERFSAEFPKEGPSILRIQQVVRGDSAAYFCASSPGISDTQYFGPGTRLTVL.

This clonotype was detected a few times. The V call is TRBV20-1, the J call TRBJ2-1; maybe TRBD2 (5 bases). The CDR3 length is 10 residues. Trimming pared 6 bases from V and 10 bases from J, leaving 10 bases between. Germline loops: CDR1 DFQATT, CDR2 SNEGSKA (reference sequence). CDR3 amino acids: CSALSGEQFF. The CDR3 DNA is TGCAGTGCCCTGAGCGGAGAGCAGTTCTTC.

This clonotype appeared a few times. The chain links TRBV11-3 to TRBJ1-4; tentatively, D is TRBD1 (6 bases). The V end was cut by 5 bases, the J end by 8 bases, with 15 bases between. In germline, CDR1 is SGHNT, CDR2 YENEEA. The length of the CDR3 is 14 residues. The CDR3 DNA sequence: TGTGCCAGCAGCCCCCGAGGGGGTGCGGAAAAACTGTTTTTT. Amino acid sequence: CASSPRGGAEKLFF.

The CDR3 region has the DNA TGCAGTGCTGACCTAGCGGAAGAGACCCAGTACTTC. Its translation is CSADLAEETQYF. The V call is TRBV20-1, the J call TRBJ2-5; TRBD2 matches at 7 bases. The CDR3 totals 12 residues. Per germline, CDR1 DFQATT and CDR2 SNEGSKA (reference sequence). J gave up 3 bases and V 5 bases, and 3 bases lay outside the gene matches.

This clonotype was counted a few times. The chain has TRBV24-1 and TRBJ2-1, with D perhaps matching TRBD1 (6 bases). Deletions cut 9 bases from V and 0 bases from J, with 11 bases between. The CDR3 is 14 residues long. Germline CDR1 is KGHDR and CDR2 is SFDVKD. This CDR3 reads CATADSRSYNEQFF. The CDR3 region has the DNA TGTGCCACCGCGGACAGCCGCTCCTACAATGAGCAGTTCTTC.

The chain is built from TRBV25-1 and TRBJ2-7, with D unresolved. Germline CDR1 and CDR2: MGHDK and SYGVNS. The V end lost 4 bases, the J end lost 3 bases, and 13 bases lay between the germline ends. The CDR3 totals 14 residues. DNA for the CDR3: TGTGCCAGCAGTGGGGCAGGTAATTTCTACGAGCAGTACTTC. Amino acids: CASSGAGNFYEQYF.

The chain joins TRBV6-1 to TRBJ2-2; 7 nucleotides match TRBD1. This CDR3 has 16 residues. Germline CDR1 reads MNHNS; CDR2 reads SASEGT. V shed 6 bases, J shed 3 bases, and the junction held 10 bases outside the gene matches. This CDR3 is CASRPYRGSDTGELFF. DNA of the CDR3: TGTGCCAGCAGGCCATACAGGGGCTCCGACACCGGGGAGCTGTTTTTT.

There are a few counts of this clonotype. The chain uses TRBV7-2 and TRBJ2-7, with 10 bases matching TRBD1. CDR1 is SGHTA, CDR2 FQGNSA, per germline. CDR3 size: 15 residues. V dropped 3 bases and J dropped 4; count of bases not matched to a gene: 6. In DNA, the CDR3 is TGTGCCAGCAGCTTCGGGACAGGGGCCCTATACGAGCAGTACTTC. Protein sequence: CASSFGTGALYEQYF.

The chain couples TRBV4-2 to TRBJ2-3; TRBD2 is a possible D gene (6 bases). CDR1 is LGHNA and CDR2 is YNFKEQ in the germline V gene. There are 14 residues in the CDR3. Trimming removed 5 bases from V and 0 bases from J, with 9 bases in between. The CDR3 bases are TGTGCCAGCAGCGGGGCGGGGAGCACAGATACGCAGTATTTT. As protein: CASSGAGSTDTQYF.

In this sample, this clonotype turned up a few times. CDR3 DNA: TGCGCCAGCAGAAGCGGGACTAGCGGGAGAAACGAGCAGTACTTC. Its protein product is CASRSGTSGRNEQYF. This chain joins TRBV5-1 and TRBJ2-7; 14 nucleotides align to TRBD2. The CDR3 extends over 15 amino acids. Germline values: CDR1 SGHRS, CDR2 YFSETQ. V lost 5 bases and J lost 5; bases outside the gene matches: 6.

This clonotype was detected only a few times. The V and J genes are TRBV7-2 and TRBJ2-2; TRBD2 matches 8 bases. Germline CDR1 is SGHTA and CDR2 is FQGNSA. The V and J ends lost 3 bases and 7 bases, in that order; junction bases with no gene match: 7. CDR3 length: 15 amino acids. The CDR3 coding sequence is TGTGCCAGCAGCTTTCTAGCGGGCGTCGTCGGGGAGCTGTTTTTT. Translating it yields CASSFLAGVVGELFF.

CDR3 in amino acids: CASSLGLAGMNEQFF. The CDR3 coding sequence is TGTGCCAGCTCACTCGGACTAGCGGGAATGAATGAGCAGTTCTTC. The rearrangement uses TRBV18 and TRBJ2-1; 12 bases map to TRBD2. CDR1 is KGHSH, CDR2 LQKENI, per germline. The CDR3 length is 15 residues. V gave up 4 bases and J gave up 7 bases; unmatched junction bases: 5.

V and J are TRBV5-1 and TRBJ2-2; D is perhaps TRBD1 (7 bases). The CDR3 is 16 residues long. V was clipped by 3 bases and J by 2 bases, with 14 bases between them. Germline assignment: CDR1 SGHRS and CDR2 YFSETQ. For the CDR3, the DNA is TGCGCCAGCAGCTCGGAGGGACAGACCAACACCGGGGAGCTGTTTTTT. Its translation is CASSSEGQTNTGELFF.

This clonotype was seen a handful of times. V gene TRBV18 combines with J gene TRBJ2-6; 8 bases match TRBD1. The CDR3 covers 19 residues. V trimming: 4 bases; J trimming: 3 bases; junction bases outside the gene matches: 14. In germline, CDR1 is KGHSH, CDR2 LQKENI. The chain's CDR3 is CASSHQTGVRPGGANVLTF. The CDR3, as DNA: TGTGCCAGCTCACACCAGACAGGGGTTCGCCCTGGTGGGGCCAACGTCCTGACTTTC.

This clonotype was picked up a small number of times. This rearrangement joins TRBV6-2 or TRBV6-3 to TRBJ2-2; 8 bases line up with TRBD1. The germline V gene encodes CDR1 MNHEY and CDR2 SVGEGT. With V trimmed by 7 bases and J by 6 bases, 1 base remained unmatched. The CDR3 totals 12 residues. CDR3 protein: CASMDRAGELFF. The CDR3 DNA reads as TGTGCCAGCATGGACAGGGCCGGGGAGCTGTTTTTT.

A few counts support this clonotype. This chain uses TRBV7-6 with TRBJ2-1, with TRBD2 identical over 10 bases. The CDR3 runs to 17 residues. Per germline, CDR1 SGHVS and CDR2 FNYEAQ. With V trimmed by 1 base and J by 0 bases, 3 bases remained unmatched. Here the CDR3 DNA reads TGTGCCAGCAGCTTAGAGTCTAGCGGGAGCTCCTACAATGAGCAGTTCTTC. It specifies CASSLESSGSSYNEQFF.